These 30 T cell receptor beta chains were all obtained from the same sample, sequenced in a study of control samples from healthy donors and cancer patients. Produced via immunoSEQ multiplex PCR; TCRdb's table is partial and in-frame only. The sample holds more than 95,000 clones, roughly 92% seen once. Sequencing used PBMCs. These receptors were obtained from a man at least 80 years old with head and neck cancer.

The sample holds a few counts of this clone. CDR3 sequence reads: CASSLWGNTEAFF. For the CDR3, the DNA is TGTGCCAGCAGTTTGTGGGGGAACACTGAAGCTTTCTTT. The chain has TRBV12-3 or TRBV12-4 and TRBJ1-1, with D uncertain. The CDR3 is 13 residues long. V lost 3 bases and J lost 1, with 6 bases in between.

V usage is TRBV19 and J usage is TRBJ1-2; D is unresolved. The ends were cut back, 0 bases at V and 0 bases at J, with 11 bases in the middle. CDR1 and CDR2 (germline): LNHDA, SQIVND (reference sequence). This CDR3 has 16 residues. The CDR3 sequence: CASSIDLGITNYGYTF. The CDR3 DNA reads as TGTGCCAGTAGTATAGATCTAGGGATCACTAACTATGGCTACACCTTC.

The chain recombines TRBV9 with TRBJ1-1; 8 bases map to TRBD1. The CDR3 spans 13 residues. With 3 bases clipped from V and 6 bases from J, the junction kept 4 bases outside the gene matches. Germline V gene lookup returns CDR1 SGDLS and CDR2 YYNGEE. The CDR3 DNA sequence: TGTGCCAGCAGCGCAGACAGGGGCGCTGAAGCTTTCTTT. This translates into CASSADRGAEAFF. Full variable domain (rest looked up from reference TRBV9 and TRBJ1-1): DSGVTQTPKHLITATGQRVTLRCSPRSGDLSVYWYQQSLDQGLQFLIQYYNGEERAKGNILERFSAQQFPDLHSELNLSSLELGDSALYFCASSADRGAEAFFGQGTRLTVV.

The V and J genes are TRBV12-3 or TRBV12-4 and TRBJ2-7; 7 bases align to TRBD2. The CDR3 covers 13 residues. V trimming: 6 bases; J trimming: 7 bases; junction bases outside the gene matches: 9. The CDR3 nucleotides read TGTGCCAGCAGGGGGGGGACTGGCTGGGAGCAGTACTTC. It yields the protein CASRGGTGWEQYF.

The V call is TRBV5-5, the J call TRBJ2-2; a possible D gene is TRBD2 (6 bases). V was cut by 1 base and J by 1 base, with 8 bases left in between. The CDR3 loop spans 15 amino acids. Per germline, CDR1 SGHKS and CDR2 YYEKEE (reference sequence). The CDR3 loop reads CASSLWGLNTGELFF. CDR3 DNA sequence: TGTGCCAGCAGCTTGTGGGGACTGAACACCGGGGAGCTGTTTTTT. Combining the CDR3 with reference TRBV5-5 and TRBJ2-2 gives the whole variable domain DAGVTQSPTHLIKTRGQQVTLRCSPISGHKSVSWYQQVLGQGPQFIFQYYEKEERGRGNFPDRFSARQFPNYSSELNVNALLLGDSALYLCASSLWGLNTGELFFGEGSRLTVL.

This rearrangement joins TRBV7-8 to TRBJ1-5, with no clear D. Germline CDR1 reads SGHVS; CDR2 reads FQNEAQ. This CDR3 region has 17 residues. The V and J ends lost 4 bases and 2 bases respectively, with 18 bases between them. As DNA, the CDR3 is TGTGCCAGCAGCTCTAGCGCGTCCAGCGGCGGCAATCAGCCCCAGCATTTT. Translation gives CASSSSASSGGNQPQHF.

This clone came up once. The CDR3 sequence is CASSQQSMRVNTEAFF. The CDR3 DNA sequence: TGTGCCAGCAGCCAGCAAAGCATGAGGGTGAACACTGAAGCTTTCTTT. The V call is TRBV9, the J call TRBJ1-1; D ambiguous. The CDR3 has 16 amino acids. V was cut by 4 bases and J by 0 bases, with 16 bases left in between. Germline V gene lookup returns CDR1 SGDLS and CDR2 YYNGEE.

This chain joins TRBV30 and TRBJ2-2; 11 bases match TRBD2. The CDR3 has 18 residues. CDR1 and CDR2 from the germline V gene are GTSNPN and SVGIG (reference sequence). J was trimmed by 2 bases and V by 2 bases; bases with no gene match: 10. CDR3 sequence reads: CAWSMASGGRFNTGELFF. The DNA of the CDR3 is TGTGCCTGGAGTATGGCTAGCGGGGGGCGCTTCAACACCGGGGAGCTGTTTTTT. Full variable domain (missing parts from reference TRBV30 and TRBJ2-2): SQTIHQWPATLVQPVGSPLSLECTVEGTSNPNLYWYRQAAGRGLQLLFYSVGIGQISSEVPQNLSASRPQDRQFILSSKKLLLSDSGFYLCAWSMASGGRFNTGELFFGEGSRLTVL.

The rearrangement uses TRBV25-1 and TRBJ1-3; possible D gene TRBD1, 5 bases. Germline loops: CDR1 MGHDK, CDR2 SYGVNS. The CDR3 has 14 amino acids. The V end lost 8 bases, the J end lost 4 bases, and 15 bases lay between the germline ends. The CDR3 region has the DNA TGTGCCAGCGCCTTAGGGACGTCCGGAAACACCATATATTTT. It translates to CASALGTSGNTIYF.

The rearrangement links TRBV7-2 to TRBJ1-1; no clear D gene. Germline-derived CDR1 and CDR2 are SGHTA and FQGNSA. The CDR3 extends over 13 amino acids. The V end lost 5 bases, the J end lost 1 base, and 8 bases lay between the germline ends. The CDR3 DNA sequence: TGTGCCAGCAGCCCTCCAGGGAACACTGAAGCTTTCTTT. Protein: CASSPPGNTEAFF.

This clone was observed once. The rearrangement links TRBV6-2 or TRBV6-3 to TRBJ2-1; no firm D call. V dropped 0 bases and J dropped 6 bases, with 15 bases sitting between them. The CDR3 totals 16 residues. The germline gives CDR1 MNHEY, CDR2 SVGEGT. In DNA form, the CDR3 reads TGTGCCAGCAGTTACTCGAATGGGCCGTCCCCCAATGAGCAGTTCTTC. It translates to CASSYSNGPSPNEQFF.

The chain has TRBV5-8 and TRBJ1-6; D ambiguous. From germline, CDR1 is SGHTS and CDR2 YDEGEE. CDR3 size: 17 residues. V was clipped by 1 base and J by 10 bases, with 21 bases between them. CDR3 residues: CASSLIYQFGVASPLHF. The CDR3 DNA reads TGTGCCAGCAGCTTGATTTACCAATTTGGGGTCGCATCACCCCTCCACTTT.

The chain uses TRBV7-8 and TRBJ2-1, with a tentative D call TRBD2 (5 bases). Germline-derived CDR1 and CDR2 are SGHVS and FQNEAQ. This CDR3 has 16 residues. The germline V and J ends were trimmed by 0 bases and 4 bases, with 13 bases remaining between them. Here the CDR3 DNA reads TGTGCCAGCAGCTTAGCTACAGCGGTCTTGTACAATGAGCAGTTCTTC. This translates into CASSLATAVLYNEQFF.

J is TRBJ2-3 and V is TRBV12-3 or TRBV12-4, with D unresolved. The V gene lost 7 bases and the J gene lost 2 bases, with 7 bases spanning the gap. The CDR3 spans 12 residues. The CDR3 region has the DNA TGTGCCAGCACTGAGAACACAGATACGCAGTATTTT. This encodes CASTENTDTQYF.

V gene TRBV2 combines with J gene TRBJ1-2; D gene uncertain. Germline CDR1 and CDR2: SNHLY and FYNNEI. This CDR3 has 13 residues. The V end lost 8 bases, the J end lost 7 bases, and 17 bases lay between the germline ends. CDR3 sequence: CASGQDGRSGYTF. CDR3 DNA: TGTGCCAGCGGCCAGGATGGACGCAGTGGCTACACCTTC.

The chain combines TRBV7-2 with TRBJ2-5; D is undetermined. The V gene lost 5 bases and the J gene lost 0 bases, with 13 bases spanning the gap. Germline CDR1 and CDR2: SGHTA and FQGNSA. This CDR3 is 15 amino acids long. CDR3 in DNA: TGTGCCAGCAGCCCCTACGGAGTCCACCAAGAGACCCAGTACTTC. Translated, it gives CASSPYGVHQETQYF.

The chain recombines TRBV5-1 with TRBJ1-6; 8 bases are a match to TRBD1. Germline CDR1 is SGHRS and CDR2 is YFSETQ. CDR3 length equals 13 residues. V shed 4 bases and J 9 bases; nucleotides not matched to a gene: 3. The CDR3 loop is CASSVTGGSPLHF. The CDR3 bases are TGCGCCAGCAGCGTAACAGGGGGTTCACCCCTCCACTTT.

V usage is TRBV5-1 and J usage is TRBJ2-1; D is unclear. The CDR3 has 15 residues. Germline V CDR1 and CDR2: SGHRS, YFSETQ. Trimming pared 4 bases from V and 0 bases from J, leaving 11 bases between. CDR3 bases: TGCGCCAGCAGCCGATCCGGTACCTCCTACAATGAGCAGTTCTTC. Translated, it gives CASSRSGTSYNEQFF.

The chain combines TRBV6-2 or TRBV6-3 with TRBJ2-1; no reliable D call. The V end was cut by 6 bases, the J end by 0 bases, with 12 bases between. The CDR3 is made up of 15 amino acids. Germline CDR1 is MNHEY and CDR2 is SVGEGT. The CDR3 loop is CASSPRASSYNEQFF. CDR3 nucleotides: TGTGCCAGCAGCCCCCGGGCGAGCTCCTACAATGAGCAGTTCTTC.

The count of this clone is one. The V call is TRBV29-1, the J call TRBJ2-5, with D maybe TRBD1 (7 bases). The CDR3 has 16 amino acids. V gave up 5 bases and J gave up 5 bases, with 24 bases separating them. Looked up from germline, CDR1 is SQVTM and CDR2 is ANQGSEA. The CDR3 DNA follows: TGCAGCGTTTTTTCTAGAAAAGACAGGGCGGGGGAGACCCAGTACTTC. Protein sequence: CSVFSRKDRAGETQYF.

Here the CDR3 DNA reads TGTGCCAGTAGTATAGCAGGGATGCGAGCCAAAAACATTCAGTACTTC. Translating it yields CASSIAGMRAKNIQYF. V and J are TRBV19 and TRBJ2-4, with a tentative D call TRBD1 (5 bases). CDR1 LNHDA and CDR2 SQIVND come from the germline V gene (reference sequence). The CDR3 spans 16 residues. V was trimmed by 1 base and J by 0 bases, leaving 10 bases between them.

The chain joins TRBV18 to TRBJ2-1; D is uncertain. V lost 6 bases and J 0 bases, leaving 12 bases between the germline ends. Looked up from germline, CDR1 is KGHSH and CDR2 is LQKENI. CDR3 length equals 15 residues. The CDR3 sequence: CASSRDMSSYNEQFF. The CDR3 nucleotides read TGTGCCAGCTCCCGCGACATGAGCTCCTACAATGAGCAGTTCTTC.

The chain uses TRBV9 and TRBJ2-3; D uncertain. Trimming removed 2 bases from V and 2 bases from J, with 6 bases in between. Germline V gives CDR1 SGDLS, CDR2 YYNGEE. This CDR3 has 13 amino acids. The CDR3: CASSVVPTDTQYF. The DNA for the CDR3 is TGTGCCAGCAGCGTGGTCCCCACAGATACGCAGTATTTT.

The genes are TRBV7-2 and TRBJ2-3, with D possibly TRBD2 on 5 matching bases. CDR1 and CDR2 (germline): SGHTA, FQGNSA. This CDR3 is 13 amino acids long. The germline V and J ends were trimmed by 5 bases and 4 bases, with 10 bases remaining between them. CDR3 residues: CASSPSRADTQYF. The CDR3 DNA is TGTGCCAGCAGCCCTTCGCGGGCAGATACGCAGTATTTT.

V gene TRBV19 combines with J gene TRBJ1-4; D might be TRBD1 (5 bases). The CDR3 is 13 residues long. V lost 3 bases, J lost 5 bases, and 7 bases lay in between. Germline CDR1 reads LNHDA; CDR2 reads SQIVND (reference sequence). The CDR3 sequence: CASSMGTNEKLFF. CDR3 bases: TGTGCCAGTAGTATGGGGACGAATGAAAAACTGTTTTTT.

The V call is TRBV7-2, the J call TRBJ1-3; D is uncertain. Trimming cost V 1 base and J 2 bases, with 9 bases left between them. This CDR3 region has 15 residues. CDR1 and CDR2 from the germline V gene are SGHTA and FQGNSA. The CDR3 DNA sequence: TGTGCCAGCAGCTTAGGGTGGACGCCTGGAAACACCATATATTTT. This gives the protein CASSLGWTPGNTIYF.

V and J are TRBV4-1 and TRBJ1-2; tentatively, D is TRBD1 (5 bases). Between the trimmed V and J ends, which lost 4 bases and 3 bases, there was a span of 9 bases. Per the germline V gene, CDR1 is MGHRA and CDR2 is YSYEKL. This CDR3 contains 13 residues. The CDR3 nucleotides read TGCGCCAGCAGCCCAGCGGGGGACTATGGCTACACCTTC. Residues: CASSPAGDYGYTF.

The V and J genes are TRBV30 and TRBJ1-5, with TRBD1 matching over 11 bases. The CDR3 totals 15 residues. The J segment lost 10 bases and the V segment lost 2 bases, leaving 10 bases of the junction unmatched. The germline V gene has CDR1 GTSNPN and CDR2 SVGIG (reference sequence). CDR3 sequence (DNA): TGTGCCTGGAGTAAGCCGGGACAGGGGGATCTTCCCCAGCATTTT. Protein: CAWSKPGQGDLPQHF.

The genes are TRBV7-6 and TRBJ2-1; D might be TRBD1 (5 bases). The germline V gene has CDR1 SGHVS and CDR2 FNYEAQ. Between the trimmed V and J ends, which lost 1 base and 8 bases, there was a span of 12 bases. This CDR3 comprises 14 residues. CDR3 sequence reads: CASSLGTGLDEQFF. The CDR3, as DNA: TGTGCCAGCAGCTTAGGTACAGGTTTGGATGAGCAGTTCTTC.

This clone was observed once. The chain has TRBV15 and TRBJ2-2; weak D call: TRBD2 (6 bases). CDR1 is LNHNV and CDR2 is YYDKDF in the germline V gene (reference sequence). This CDR3 contains 14 residues. V lost 6 bases and J lost 2, with 10 bases in between. This chain's CDR3 is CATRLAGNTGELFF. The CDR3 DNA follows: TGTGCCACCAGGCTTGCGGGAAACACCGGGGAGCTGTTTTTT.